Listed here are 17 T cell receptor beta chains from one sample, sequenced in a study of T cells in Graves' hyperthyroidism and ophthalmopathy. TCR beta CDR3 sequences were amplified from RNA transcripts. The HTBI primer set drove a first-round RT-PCR of the TCR CDR3. One entry per CDR3 protein, called by TCRdb with MiXCR from the multiplex PCR reads. This sample has around 760,000 distinct CDR3 sequences; just over 35% occur once, and the top ten carry around a third. The source material was blood. The origin of the receptors is a woman between 35 and 50 years old with Graves' hyperthyroidism.

This clonotype was counted ten times or more. CDR3 sequence reads: CASSTTGQETQYF. The CDR3 DNA is TGTGCCAGCAGCACGACAGGACAAGAGACCCAGTACTTC. The rearrangement joins TRBV12-3 or TRBV12-4 to TRBJ2-5; D perhaps matches TRBD1 (6 bases). Trimming cost V 6 bases and J 2 bases, with 10 bases left between them. This CDR3 is built from 13 residues.

This clonotype was seen at least ten times. The V and J genes are TRBV2 and TRBJ1-1; TRBD1 matches at 8 bases. The CDR3 is 13 residues long. J was trimmed by 11 bases and V by 7 bases; bases with no gene match: 12. The germline V gene has CDR1 SNHLY and CDR2 FYNNEI. CDR3 loop: CASMQGARVGAFF. CDR3 nucleotide sequence: TGTGCCAGCATGCAGGGGGCGCGGGTAGGTGCTTTCTTT.

The chain combines TRBV11-3 with TRBJ1-2; tentatively, D is TRBD1 (5 bases). V shed 5 bases and J shed 8 bases, with 18 bases lying between them. CDR3 length equals 14 residues. Germline V gives CDR1 SGHNT, CDR2 YENEEA. CDR3 in DNA: TGTGCCAGCAGCGACGAGGGTGGGGCTCGGGGCTACACCTTC. Translation: CASSDEGGARGYTF.

This clonotype was counted ten times or more. The chain links TRBV7-2 to TRBJ1-1; TRBD1 is a possible D gene (5 bases). The V gene's germline CDR1 is SGHTA and CDR2 FQGNSA. The V and J ends lost 0 bases and 8 bases respectively, with 13 bases between them. This CDR3 is built from 14 residues. CDR3 coding DNA: TGTGCCAGCAGCTTAGCGGGGCACAGTCAAGAAGCTTTCTTT. Amino acids: CASSLAGHSQEAFF.

Comments on this clonotype: It may be a read error: a sequence one base away is much more abundant. This chain links TRBV14 with TRBJ1-2; D not certain. The V gene's germline CDR1 is SGHDN and CDR2 FVKESK. The V end lost 7 bases, the J end lost 4 bases, and 10 bases lay between the germline ends. The CDR3 is made up of 12 amino acids. CDR3 sequence reads: CASIQDLYGYTF. CDR3 nucleotides: TGTGCCAGCATCCAGGACCTCTATGGCTACACCTTC.

This clonotype has a handful of counts. Relative to the germline gene, one junction end is altered; a read error may explain this. The rearrangement uses TRBV7-2 and TRBJ1-1, with D possibly matching TRBD1 (5 bases). This CDR3 is 15 amino acids long. In germline, CDR1 is SGHTA, CDR2 FQGNSA. CDR3 residues: CASSQGWSGDTEAFF. The CDR3 region has the DNA TGCGCCAGCAGCCAGGGTTGGTCGGGGGACACTGAAGCTTTCTTT.

This clonotype was seen only a few times. The chain combines TRBV7-3 with TRBJ1-1; D call uncertain. This CDR3 spans 15 amino acids. Germline V lookup: CDR1 SGHTA, CDR2 FQGTGA. Trimming left V 6 bases short and J 1 base short, with 15 bases between. Here the CDR3 reads CASSYSSSGNTEAFF. The CDR3 nucleotides read TGTGCCAGCAGTTACTCATCGTCAGGGAACACTGAAGCTTTCTTT.

The V gene is TRBV4-1, the J gene TRBJ1-2; D not certain. The germline V and J ends were trimmed by 5 bases and 1 base, with 17 bases remaining between them. Germline CDR1 MGHRA, CDR2 YSYEKL. The CDR3 has 16 amino acids. The CDR3 DNA sequence: TGCGCCAGCAGCGACGGGAAAGACCCGAGTAACTATGGCTACACCTTC. Its protein is CASSDGKDPSNYGYTF.

The rearrangement links TRBV4-3 to TRBJ2-7, with 8 bases that match TRBD1. V gave up 3 bases and J gave up 0 bases; unmatched junction bases: 7. The CDR3 has 16 residues. The germline V gene encodes CDR1 LGHNA and CDR2 YSLEER. CDR3 sequence reads: CASSQTTGGYSYEQYF. As DNA, the CDR3 is TGCGCCAGCAGCCAGACCACAGGGGGATACTCCTACGAGCAGTACTTC.

The rearrangement links TRBV20-1 to TRBJ2-5; no firm D call. Looked up from germline, CDR1 is DFQATT and CDR2 is SNEGSKA (reference sequence). This CDR3 is 9 amino acids long. Deletions cut 6 bases from V and 10 bases from J, with 9 bases between. This CDR3 reads CSAPWGQYF. DNA of the CDR3: TGCAGTGCCCCCTGGGGCCAGTACTTC.

The rearrangement links TRBV7-2 to TRBJ2-5; TRBD2 matches at 12 bases. From germline, CDR1 is SGHTA and CDR2 FQGNSA. The CDR3 has 16 residues. Trimming at V came to 5 bases and at J to 4 bases, leaving 8 bases not matched to a gene. The CDR3: CASSLTSGGYGETQYF. The CDR3 nucleotides read TGTGCCAGCAGCCTCACTAGCGGGGGGTATGGAGAGACCCAGTACTTC.

The J gene is TRBJ1-1, the V gene TRBV7-2; 8 nucleotides line up with TRBD1. After removal of 6 bases from V and 7 bases from J, the junction contained 10 bases not matched to a gene. The CDR3 sequence is 14 residues long. CDR1 and CDR2 (germline): SGHTA, FQGNSA. The chain's CDR3 is CASSPWTGIGEAFF. Here the CDR3 DNA reads TGTGCCAGCAGTCCCTGGACAGGGATTGGTGAAGCTTTCTTT.

The rearrangement uses TRBV19 and TRBJ2-7; 10 bases are shared with TRBD1. This CDR3 comprises 16 residues. Looked up from germline, CDR1 is LNHDA and CDR2 is SQIVND (reference sequence). The junction had 15 bases not matched to a gene; V was cut back by 10 bases and J by 3 bases. This CDR3 reads CATSNPGQGSDYEQYF. The CDR3 DNA follows: TGTGCCACCTCAAACCCGGGACAGGGGTCAGACTACGAGCAGTACTTC.

J is TRBJ2-3 and V is TRBV15; 7 bases line up with TRBD1. The CDR3 sequence is 13 residues long. Germline values: CDR1 LNHNV, CDR2 YYDKDF (reference sequence). Germline trimming cut 8 bases from V and 4 bases from J; bases unmatched to any gene: 6. The CDR3 DNA follows: TGTGCCACCGAGACAGGGCTGGCAGATACGCAGTATTTT. As protein: CATETGLADTQYF. Full variable domain (rest looked up from reference TRBV15 and TRBJ2-3): DAMVIQNPRYQVTQFGKPVTLSCSQTLNHNVMYWYQQKSSQAPKLLFHYYDKDFNNEADTPDNFQSRRPNTSFCFLDIRSPGLGDTAMYLCATETGLADTQYFGPGTRLTVL.

The rearrangement uses TRBV5-1 and TRBJ1-2; D is perhaps TRBD1 (5 bases). This CDR3 region has 15 residues. CDR1 and CDR2 (germline): SGHRS, YFSETQ. V shed 4 bases and J shed 4 bases, with 17 bases lying between them. The CDR3 nucleotides are TGCGCCAGCAGCAAGAAAGACAGTCCCTTCTATGGCTACACCTTC. The encoded protein is CASSKKDSPFYGYTF. Looking up the rest from reference TRBV5-1 and TRBJ1-2 gives the full variable domain: KAGVTQTPRYLIKTRGQQVTLSCSPISGHRSVSWYQQTPGQGLQFLFEYFSETQRNKGNFPGRFSGRQFSNSRSEMNVSTLELGDSALYLCASSKKDSPFYGYTFGSGTRLTVV.

This clonotype appeared many times. This chain links TRBV20-1 with TRBJ1-5; D not certain. This CDR3 contains 11 residues. With 0 bases removed from V and 9 bases from J, the gap between germline ends came to 6 bases. The germline CDR1 and CDR2 sequences are DFQATT and SNEGSKA (reference sequence). The CDR3, as DNA: TGCAGTGCTAGAGAGGGTTCGCCCCAGCATTTT. The encoded protein is CSAREGSPQHF.

This clonotype has a count of ten or more. The chain is built from TRBV20-1 and TRBJ1-2; no reliable D call. This CDR3 spans 10 amino acids. CDR1 is DFQATT and CDR2 is SNEGSKA in the germline V gene (reference sequence). V lost 6 bases to trimming and J lost 5 bases, with 7 bases between them. The CDR3 region is CSAGSYGYTF. CDR3 nucleotide sequence: TGCAGTGCCGGGAGTTATGGCTACACCTTC.